Listed below are T cell receptor beta chains from one sample, sequenced in a study of vaccination and CD4 T cells after COVID-19. These receptors lack a known antigen. TCRdb itself ran the PCR reads through MiXCR, one entry per CDR3 protein. The table lists fewer than 12,000 distinct CDR3 sequences, around 30% of them singletons. Specimen: CD4+ T cells from blood, cultured in vitro. These TCRs come from a human donor who had recovered from COVID-19. CDR3s include the opening cysteine and the closing phenylalanine or tryptophan. D genes are given only for firm matches.

CDR3 | V | D
CASSLARSALITTDTQYF | TRBV7-2 | NA
CATGYTPGYEQYF | TRBV10-3 | NA
CASSQERRDPYEQYF | TRBV4-2 | NA
CSARDPRGPGETQYF | TRBV20-1 | NA
CASSTEDFQETQYF | TRBV6-2/TRBV6-3 | NA
CASSIRGDTEAFF | TRBV7-2 | NA
CASSLLGGNTEELFF | TRBV7-2 | TRBD2
CSGAAGGTEAFF | TRBV29-1 | NA
CSAATGTRETQYF | TRBV20-1 | TRBD2
CASSQGGWTEAFF | TRBV19 | TRBD1
CAGGGTLEGQPQHF | TRBV28 | NA
CSASSSGLTDTQYF | TRBV20-1 | TRBD2
CASSGDRAQETQYF | TRBV5-8 | TRBD1
CASSASGQGANGYTF | TRBV6-1 | TRBD1
CASSSKSTGGVKTEAFF | TRBV27 | TRBD1
CASSFGTGGREQYF | TRBV5-4 | TRBD1